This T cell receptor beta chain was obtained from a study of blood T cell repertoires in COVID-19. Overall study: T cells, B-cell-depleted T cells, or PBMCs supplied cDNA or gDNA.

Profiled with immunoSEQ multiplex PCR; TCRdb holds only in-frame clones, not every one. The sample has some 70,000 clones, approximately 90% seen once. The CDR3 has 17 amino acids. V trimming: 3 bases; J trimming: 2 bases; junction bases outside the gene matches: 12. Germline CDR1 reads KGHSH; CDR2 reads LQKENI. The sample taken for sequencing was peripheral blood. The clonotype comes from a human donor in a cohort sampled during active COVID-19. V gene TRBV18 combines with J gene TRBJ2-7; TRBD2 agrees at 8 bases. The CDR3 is CASSPLTARGGAYEQYF. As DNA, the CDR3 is TGTGCCAGCTCACCCCTTACGGCACGGGGGGGGGCCTACGAGCAGTACTTC.